The clone carrying this T cell receptor (beta chain) has a single count. Its target is not known. The sample originates from a study of cytomegalovirus exposure and HLA in healthy donors. Overall study: As released early, the data held 80 million to 90 million unique TCRs from HLA-typed donors.

Study observations and caveats: Researchers reported in a later analysis that common viral pathogens appeared linked to several top clusters. Presence/absence analyses supposed approximately even sequencing depth among donors.

Both 60 Vbeta primers and 13 Jbeta primers went into the PCR. The protocol was immunoSEQ multiplex PCR, while the TCRdb copy is restricted to in-frame clones and leaves out a portion. This table holds about 120,000 clones, about 75% found once. The sample taken for sequencing was PBMCs. The clonotype comes from a man aged 55 to 70 in good health and CMV-seropositive.

The DNA of the CDR3 is TGCGCCAGCAGCCCCGACAGGGGGCGAAGTCTAAGCTATGGCTACACCTTC. Translating gives CASSPDRGRSLSYGYTF. The J gene is TRBJ1-2, the V gene TRBV5-1; 10 nucleotides line up with TRBD1. The germline V gene encodes CDR1 SGHRS and CDR2 YFSETQ. This CDR3 contains 17 residues. V was pared by 4 bases and J by 4 bases, with 13 bases of the junction left unmatched. The variable domain in full, completed from reference TRBV5-1 and TRBJ1-2, reads KAGVTQTPRYLIKTRGQQVTLSCSPISGHRSVSWYQQTPGQGLQFLFEYFSETQRNKGNFPGRFSGRQFSNSRSEMNVSTLELGDSALYLCASSPDRGRSLSYGYTFGSGTRLTVV.